The 21 T cell receptor beta chains below were found in one sample sequenced in a study of naive and memory T cell subsets. An equimolar mix of two oligonucleotides served as the beta constant-region primer for TRBC1 and TRBC2. TCRdb redid the calling of the UMI-ligation and nested PCR reads with MiXCR, one entry per CDR3 protein. The profile shows tens of thousands of distinct CDR3 sequences, around 13% of them singletons. Sequencing was carried out using central memory CD4+ T cells from blood. These receptors all stem from a human donor in good health.

In its sample, this clonotype was seen a few times. The V and J genes are TRBV14 and TRBJ2-3; D remains ambiguous. V shed 0 bases and J shed 1 base, with 17 bases lying between them. The CDR3 runs 18 residues. Germline assignment: CDR1 SGHDN and CDR2 FVKESK. CDR3 region: CASSQDWAFASGTDTQYF. The CDR3 nucleotides read TGTGCCAGCAGCCAAGATTGGGCCTTCGCTTCAGGCACAGATACGCAGTATTTT.

This sequence joins TRBV7-9 and TRBJ2-4, with D possibly TRBD2 on 6 matching bases. CDR1 is SEHNR and CDR2 is FQNEAQ in the germline V gene (reference sequence). The CDR3 consists of 15 residues. V dropped 5 bases and J dropped 8 bases, with 19 bases sitting between them. As DNA, the CDR3 is TGTGCCAGCAGCCCGCTGGTTTCGGGGGAAGACATTCAGTACTTC. Residues: CASSPLVSGEDIQYF.

In this sample, this clonotype turned up a few times. The genes are TRBV27 and TRBJ2-3, with 9 bases that match TRBD2. The germline V gene encodes CDR1 MNHEY and CDR2 SMNVEV (reference sequence). Losses at the gene ends were 5 bases for V and 5 bases for J; bases not matched to a gene: 14. The CDR3 runs to 17 residues. This chain's CDR3 is CASSTGSAGGPVDTQYF. Here the CDR3 DNA reads TGTGCCAGCAGTACGGGGAGTGCGGGAGGGCCCGTAGATACGCAGTATTTT.

Details on this clonotype: One base away lies a much larger clone, so this may be a sequencing read error. J is TRBJ2-1 and V is TRBV29-1; weak D call: TRBD2 (5 bases). The CDR3 contains 14 residues. The V end lost 4 bases, the J end lost 4 bases, and 14 bases lay between the germline ends. Germline V CDR1 and CDR2: SQVTM, ANQGSEA. The chain's CDR3 is CSVGSGTSYNEQFF. For the CDR3, the DNA is TGCAGCGTTGGATCCGGTACTAGTTACAATGAGCAGTTCTTC.

This clonotype came up many times. The J gene is TRBJ1-2, the V gene TRBV7-9, with D uncertain. CDR1 is SEHNR, CDR2 FQNEAQ, per germline (reference sequence). This CDR3 has 13 residues. With 5 bases removed from V and 12 bases from J, the gap between germline ends came to 19 bases. CDR3 in DNA: TGTGCCAGCAGCCCTAGTATAAGCTCCCAAGACACCTTC. It encodes CASSPSISSQDTF.

This clonotype has a handful of counts. The chain has TRBV5-6 and TRBJ1-2; TRBD1 aligns across 7 bases. V shed 2 bases, J shed 7 bases, and the junction held 2 bases outside the gene matches. Looked up from germline, CDR1 is SGHDT and CDR2 is YYEEEE. The CDR3 has 12 residues. CDR3 DNA sequence: TGTGCCAGCAGCTTCACAGGGGTTGGCTACACCTTC. Its translation is CASSFTGVGYTF.

The chain uses TRBV10-3 and TRBJ1-4; 9 bases are a match to TRBD1. Germline V gene lookup returns CDR1 ENHRY and CDR2 SYGVKD. This CDR3 is built from 15 residues. The V and J ends lost 4 bases and 0 bases, in that order; junction bases with no gene match: 0. The CDR3: CAISGTGATNEKLFF. The CDR3 DNA follows: TGTGCCATCAGTGGGACAGGGGCAACTAATGAAAAACTGTTTTTT.

This clonotype has a handful of counts. V usage is TRBV24-1 and J usage is TRBJ1-2; 8 bases are shared with TRBD1. CDR1 is KGHDR, CDR2 SFDVKD, per germline. The CDR3 runs 13 residues. Trimming removed 8 bases from V and 5 bases from J; junction bases left unmatched: 6. This CDR3 is CATTRQGPYGYTF. CDR3 sequence (DNA): TGTGCCACCACCAGACAGGGGCCGTATGGCTACACCTTC.

Only a few counts were recorded for this clonotype. The chain uses TRBV20-1 and TRBJ1-2; 7 bases line up with TRBD1. Germline V gives CDR1 DFQATT, CDR2 SNEGSKA (reference sequence). The CDR3 has 15 residues. J gave up 3 bases and V 3 bases, and 10 bases lay outside the gene matches. The CDR3 DNA follows: TGCAGTGCTAGTCCTCCGGGACAGAATTACTATGGCTACACCTTC. Protein product: CSASPPGQNYYGYTF.

Many counts were recorded for this clonotype. The J gene is TRBJ2-5, the V gene TRBV7-2; no reliable D call. Per the germline V gene, CDR1 is SGHTA and CDR2 is FQGNSA. V was clipped by 0 bases and J by 5 bases, with 7 bases between them. The CDR3 is 13 amino acids. CDR3 sequence reads: CASSLAEMETQYF. The DNA of the CDR3 is TGTGCCAGCAGCTTAGCCGAAATGGAGACCCAGTACTTC.

The CDR3 is CSAEPTGYNEQFF. Written as DNA, the CDR3 is TGCAGTGCGGAACCCACGGGGTACAATGAGCAGTTCTTC. The J gene is TRBJ2-1, the V gene TRBV20-1, with a possible D match to TRBD2 (5 bases). Germline CDR1 reads DFQATT; CDR2 reads SNEGSKA (reference sequence). Trimming stripped 6 bases from V and 4 bases from J, with 13 bases between. The length of the CDR3 is 13 residues.

This chain joins TRBV7-2 and TRBJ2-5; D gene unclear. This CDR3 comprises 14 residues. Trimming stripped 5 bases from V and 2 bases from J, with 12 bases between. Germline V gene data show CDR1 as SGHTA and CDR2 as FQGNSA. For the CDR3, the DNA is TGTGCCAGCAGCGCGGCCGGGCCGCAAGAGACCCAGTACTTC. Translating gives CASSAAGPQETQYF.

This clonotype was seen repeatedly, ten times or more. V is TRBV29-1 and J is TRBJ2-3; TRBD2 matches at 11 bases. The CDR3 length is 16 residues. V lost 7 bases and J lost 2; bases outside the gene matches: 11. Germline CDR1 reads SQVTM; CDR2 reads ANQGSEA. CDR3 region: CSAKRGTSGPTDTQYF. The CDR3 nucleotides read TGCAGCGCCAAACGGGGGACTAGCGGACCCACAGATACGCAGTATTTT.

This clonotype was detected ten times or more. The rearrangement uses TRBV4-1 and TRBJ2-3, with no clear D. This CDR3 spans 13 amino acids. Germline loops: CDR1 MGHRA, CDR2 YSYEKL. Trimming stripped 4 bases from V and 0 bases from J, with 5 bases between. Here the CDR3 reads CASSRGSTDTQYF. The CDR3 bases are TGCGCCAGCAGCCGCGGAAGCACAGATACGCAGTATTTT.

This clonotype occurred once. The genes are TRBV7-9 and TRBJ2-1; TRBD2 aligns across 10 bases. V lost 0 bases and J lost 14; bases outside the gene matches: 4. This CDR3 is built from 13 residues. Germline V gene sequence: CDR1 SEHNR, CDR2 FQNEAQ (reference sequence). The CDR3 region has the DNA TGTGCCAGCAGCTTAGCGCTAGCGGGAGTCAAGTTCTTC. As protein: CASSLALAGVKFF. The variable domain in full, completed from reference TRBV7-9 and TRBJ2-1, reads DTGVSQNPRHKITKRGQNVTFRCDPISEHNRLYWYRQTLGQGPEFLTYFQNEAQLEKSRLLSDRFSAERPKGSFSTLEIQRTEQGDSAMYLCASSLALAGVKFFGPGTRLTVL.

V and J are TRBV7-2 and TRBJ2-5, with TRBD1 matching over 10 bases. The germline V gene has CDR1 SGHTA and CDR2 FQGNSA. The CDR3 is 16 amino acids. The V segment lost 4 bases and the J segment 9 bases; nucleotides outside the gene matches: 14. The CDR3 DNA reads TGTGCCAGCAGCTCCCAGGGACAGGGGCCGATGATGGCCCAGTACTTC. Amino acid sequence: CASSSQGQGPMMAQYF.

V and J are TRBV5-6 and TRBJ2-3, with D unclear. V was pared by 1 base and J by 0 bases, with 9 bases between. The CDR3 spans 15 residues. The germline gives CDR1 SGHDT, CDR2 YYEEEE. This chain's CDR3 is CASSLSWSSTDTQYF. In DNA form, the CDR3 reads TGTGCCAGCAGCTTGAGTTGGTCTAGCACAGATACGCAGTATTTT.

Note on this clonotype: This may come from a read error, since a much larger clone is one base off. DNA for the CDR3: TGTGTCACCGAAGGGGCAGGGAAATACAATGAGCAGTTCTTC. It specifies CVTEGAGKYNEQFF. V is TRBV24-1 and J is TRBJ2-1, with a weak D call TRBD1 (5 bases). CDR3 size: 14 residues. Germline V gives CDR1 KGHDR, CDR2 SFDVKD.

This chain uses TRBV11-2 with TRBJ1-2; possibly TRBD1 for D (5 bases). The CDR3 spans 17 residues. Per germline, CDR1 SGHAT and CDR2 FQNNGV. V was pared by 2 bases and J by 4 bases, with 20 bases between. The CDR3 DNA follows: TGTGCCAGCAGCTTACCCTTTCGGAGGGGCCTGGGCTATGGCTACACCTTC. It specifies CASSLPFRRGLGYGYTF.

The chain recombines TRBV7-9 with TRBJ2-3; TRBD2 agrees at 11 bases. This CDR3 is 15 amino acids long. Trimming removed 5 bases from V and 5 bases from J; junction bases left unmatched: 6. CDR1 SEHNR and CDR2 FQNEAQ come from the germline V gene (reference sequence). The CDR3 is CASSRLAGGGDTQYF. For the CDR3, the DNA is TGTGCCAGCAGCCGGCTAGCGGGAGGTGGAGATACGCAGTATTTT.

This clonotype occurred a few times. This chain joins TRBV29-1 and TRBJ2-3; D perhaps matches TRBD2 (6 bases). Trimming shortened V by 3 bases and J by 1 base, and 11 bases separated the two germline ends. Germline CDR1 reads SQVTM; CDR2 reads ANQGSEA. This CDR3 is 14 amino acids long. CDR3 sequence: CSVEGPSGTDTQYF. The CDR3 coding sequence is TGCAGCGTTGAGGGGCCTAGCGGCACAGATACGCAGTATTTT.